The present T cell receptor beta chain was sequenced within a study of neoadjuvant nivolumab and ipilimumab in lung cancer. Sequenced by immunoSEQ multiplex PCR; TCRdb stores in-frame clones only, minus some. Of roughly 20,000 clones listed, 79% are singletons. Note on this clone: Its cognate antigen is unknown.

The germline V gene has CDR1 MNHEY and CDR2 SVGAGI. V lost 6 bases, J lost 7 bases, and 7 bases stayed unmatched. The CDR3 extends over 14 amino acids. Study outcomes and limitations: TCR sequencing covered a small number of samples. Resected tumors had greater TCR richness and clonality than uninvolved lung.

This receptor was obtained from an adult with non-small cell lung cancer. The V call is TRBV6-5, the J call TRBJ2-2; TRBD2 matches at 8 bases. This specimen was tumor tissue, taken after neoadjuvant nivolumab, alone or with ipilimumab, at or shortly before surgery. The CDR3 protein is CASSPGGGNGELFF. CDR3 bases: TGTGCCAGCAGCCCGGGGGGGGGTAACGGGGAGCTGTTTTTT.